This passage covers 11 T cell receptor beta chains from one sample sequenced in a study of blood T cell repertoires in COVID-19. Profiling relied on immunoSEQ multiplex PCR, and the TCRdb table lists in-frame clones only, not all of them. The data contain 200,000 to 250,000 clones, approximately 80% of them singletons. Input material: peripheral blood. Receptors originate from a man aged 50-60 years with active or convalescent COVID-19.

The V call is TRBV18, the J call TRBJ1-1, with a weak D call TRBD1 (5 bases). Trimming left V 2 bases short and J 5 bases short, with 12 bases between. Germline V lookup: CDR1 KGHSH, CDR2 LQKENI. This CDR3 region has 14 residues. The CDR3 loop reads CASSPSGLGTEAFF. DNA for the CDR3: TGTGCCAGCTCACCATCAGGGTTAGGGACTGAAGCTTTCTTT.

The rearrangement links TRBV2 to TRBJ1-5, with D possibly TRBD1 on 5 matching bases. The CDR3 is 14 amino acids. The ends were cut back, 7 bases at V and 4 bases at J, with 14 bases in the middle. CDR1 is SNHLY, CDR2 FYNNEI, per germline. The CDR3 sequence is CASTSGRGNQPQHF. The DNA of the CDR3 is TGTGCCAGCACATCGGGACGGGGGAATCAGCCCCAGCATTTT.

This chain joins TRBV2 and TRBJ1-1, with a possible D match to TRBD1 (5 bases). The CDR3 extends over 14 amino acids. The V gene lost 3 bases and the J gene lost 5 bases, with 13 bases spanning the gap. Germline CDR1 SNHLY, CDR2 FYNNEI. The CDR3 bases are TGTGCCAGCAGTGATTATGGGGCGCGGACTGAAGCTTTCTTT. This sequence encodes CASSDYGARTEAFF.

The CDR3 loop is CASRAGTYITDTQYF. CDR3 nucleotides: TGTGCCAGCAGGGCCGGGACTTATATCACAGATACGCAGTATTTT. This chain joins TRBV2 and TRBJ2-3, with a tentative D call TRBD2 (6 bases). The germline V and J ends were trimmed by 6 bases and 2 bases, with 15 bases remaining between them. The CDR3 is 15 amino acids. Germline CDR1 is SNHLY and CDR2 is FYNNEI.

This clone was detected only a few times. J is TRBJ2-7 and V is TRBV15; 9 nucleotides match TRBD2. This CDR3 region has 14 residues. Germline lookup yields CDR1 LNHNV and CDR2 YYDKDF (reference sequence). The J segment lost 8 bases and the V segment lost 5 bases, leaving 10 bases of the junction unmatched. CDR3: CATSERPREGKQYF. The CDR3 region has the DNA TGTGCCACCAGCGAGCGTCCGCGGGAGGGGAAGCAGTACTTC.

The V gene is TRBV5-5, the J gene TRBJ2-7; TRBD1 is a possible D gene (6 bases). CDR3 size: 13 residues. V was cut by 2 bases and J by 6 bases, with 12 bases left in between. Germline lookup yields CDR1 SGHKS and CDR2 YYEKEE (reference sequence). The CDR3, as DNA: TGTGCCAGCAGCTTTACAGGGTCGGGCGAGCAGTACGTC. Its protein is CASSFTGSGEQYV.

This clone has a single count. This chain connects TRBV24-1 to TRBJ1-2, with TRBD1 matching over 7 bases. This CDR3 has 16 residues. Germline V CDR1 and CDR2: KGHDR, SFDVKD. The V segment lost 9 bases and the J segment 1 base; nucleotides outside the gene matches: 13. CDR3 region: CATARPTSGGNYGYTF. The CDR3 nucleotides are TGTGCCACCGCTCGGCCAACGTCAGGGGGTAACTATGGCTACACCTTC.

The chain joins TRBV7-9 to TRBJ1-2; 10 bases line up with TRBD1. The V gene end was trimmed by 0 bases and the J gene end by 7 bases; junction bases not matched to a gene: 5. The CDR3 sequence is 15 residues long. The V gene's germline CDR1 is SEHNR and CDR2 FQNEAQ (reference sequence). CDR3 sequence: CASSLAWDRGGGYTF. The DNA for the CDR3 is TGTGCCAGCAGCTTAGCCTGGGACAGGGGCGGTGGCTACACCTTC.

This chain uses TRBV5-1 with TRBJ2-3; weak D call: TRBD2 (6 bases). The CDR3 spans 16 residues. Trimming shortened V by 1 base and J by 0 bases, and 12 bases separated the two germline ends. The germline gives CDR1 SGHRS, CDR2 YFSETQ. CDR3 nucleotide sequence: TGCGCCAGCAGCTTGAGTGCGGGGACTAGCACAGATACGCAGTATTTT. Its protein product is CASSLSAGTSTDTQYF.

This chain links TRBV3-1 (or the pseudogene TRBV3-2) with TRBJ1-2; no firm D call. From germline, CDR1 is LGHDT and CDR2 YNNKEL (reference sequence). V gave up 4 bases and J gave up 4 bases, with 16 bases separating them. This CDR3 has 15 amino acids. The CDR3 loop reads CASSPTPGEGYGYTF. As DNA, the CDR3 is TGTGCCAGCAGCCCCACCCCCGGGGAGGGCTATGGCTACACCTTC.

The chain couples TRBV6-1 to TRBJ1-6; D unresolved. Germline CDR1 MNHNS, CDR2 SASEGT. Trimming left V 0 bases short and J 5 bases short, with 8 bases between. This CDR3 is built from 15 residues. The CDR3 spells CASSEARVDNSPLHF. The CDR3 DNA follows: TGTGCCAGCAGTGAAGCGAGGGTAGATAATTCACCCCTCCACTTT.